What follows describes a single T cell receptor beta chain. The antigen remains undetermined. This sample was included in a study of T cell repertoires and HLA-DP antigens. Study as a whole: In vitro CD4+ alloreactivity was against HeLa-presented HLA-DP. Study observations and caveats: Average cumulative frequency of previously undetected clones was 30% to 40% against one allele and around 50% against the other.

Sequenced by immunoSEQ multiplex PCR; TCRdb stores in-frame clones only, minus some. The sample has 65,000 to 95,000 clones; about 80% are singletons. Sequenced material: CD4+ T cells from PBMCs. This sequence was found in a man aged 55 to 69 in good health and CMV-seronegative.

In DNA form, the CDR3 reads TGTGCCAGCTCACCACTCTCCGGACTAGCAGGAGAGACCCAGTACTTC. This codes for CASSPLSGLAGETQYF. The chain is built from TRBV18 and TRBJ2-5, with 8 bases matching TRBD2. Germline CDR1 is KGHSH and CDR2 is LQKENI. With V trimmed by 1 base and J by 4 bases, 8 bases remained unmatched. This CDR3 is 16 amino acids long.